The rows below give T cell receptor beta chains drawn from one sample of a study of blood T cell repertoires in COVID-19. Assay: immunoSEQ multiplex PCR; the TCRdb copy retains only in-frame clones and omits some. The sample lists over 45,000 clones, around 92% seen once, with 8.6% in the top ten. The sequencing input was peripheral blood. The receptor set was obtained from a human donor in a cohort sampled during active COVID-19. Each CDR3 is given with its conserved first and last residue. The order of the fields is clone size, V gene, D gene, J gene, CDR3 protein, CDR3 DNA. D genes are given only for firm matches. Clone size appears in some rows only: once, few, many, or a class for an expanded clone.

-,TRBV5-1,TRBD2,TRBJ2-1,CASSSGTGGLAGVNEQFF,TGCGCCAGCAGCTCCGGGACAGGGGGACTAGCGGGAGTGAATGAGCAGTTCTTC
few,TRBV14,TRBD1,TRBJ1-6,CASSRDRVNSPLHF,TGTGCCAGCAGCCGGGACAGGGTTAATTCACCCCTCCACTTT
once,TRBV7-8,-,TRBJ1-5,CASSLAGDNQPQHF,TGTGCCAGCAGCTTAGCAGGGGACAATCAGCCCCAGCATTTT
-,TRBV6-5,-,TRBJ1-5,CASRSRGASQPQHF,TGTGCCAGTAGATCCCGGGGGGCAAGCCAGCCCCAGCATTTT
-,TRBV9,-,TRBJ2-3,CASNLDSVTDTQYF,TGTGCCAGCAACTTGGACTCTGTCACAGATACGCAGTATTTT
-,TRBV19,-,TRBJ1-3,CATHSGLSRIGGNTIYF,TGTGCCACCCACTCGGGACTCTCTAGGATAGGTGGAAACACCATATATTTT
-,TRBV20-1,-,TRBJ1-4,CSASGGGGNEKLFF,TGCAGTGCTAGTGGCGGGGGAGGGAATGAAAAACTGTTTTTT
-,TRBV11-2,-,TRBJ2-5,CASSLDIAQETQYF,TGTGCCAGCAGCTTAGATATAGCTCAAGAGACCCAGTACTTC
-,TRBV4-2,TRBD2,TRBJ2-1,CASSQELSTSVREGGYNEQFF,TGTGCCAGCAGCCAAGAGTTATCTACTAGCGTACGGGAGGGAGGATACAATGAGCAGTTCTTC
-,TRBV9,-,TRBJ2-7,CASSVGGSLYEQYF,TGTGCCAGCAGCGTAGGTGGGAGCTTGTACGAGCAGTACTTC
-,TRBV13,-,TRBJ1-6,CASSYDGSSYNSPLHF,TGTGCCAGCAGCTATGACGGGAGCTCCTATAATTCACCCCTCCACTTT
-,TRBV10-2,TRBD1,TRBJ1-2,CASTEDRAYGYTF,TGCGCCAGCACAGAGGACAGGGCCTATGGCTACACCTTC
-,TRBV5-1,TRBD1,TRBJ2-7,CASSGGTGEEQYF,TGCGCCAGCAGCGGGGGGACAGGGGAAGAGCAGTACTTC
-,TRBV3-1/TRBV3-2,TRBD2,TRBJ2-5,CASSPTSGGAWETQYF,TGTGCCAGCAGCCCGACTAGCGGGGGGGCCTGGGAGACCCAGTACTTC
-,TRBV6-6,TRBD1,TRBJ2-5,CASSYFGTGGSETQYF,TGTGCCAGCAGTTACTTTGGGACAGGGGGCTCGGAGACCCAGTACTTC
-,TRBV3-1/TRBV3-2,-,TRBJ2-5,CASSQARSGFGTQYF,TGTGCCAGCAGCCAAGCACGGTCGGGGTTTGGAACCCAGTACTTC
once,TRBV5-1,-,TRBJ2-5,CASSLGSYQETQYF,TGCGCCAGCAGCTTGGGGAGTTACCAAGAGACCCAGTACTTC
-,TRBV15,TRBD2,TRBJ2-7,CATSRDRAGGREQYF,TGTGCCACCAGCAGAGATCGAGCGGGAGGACGGGAGCAGTACTTC
-,TRBV5-1,TRBD2,TRBJ2-7,CASSLGLAGVEEQYF,TGCGCCAGCAGCTTGGGACTAGCGGGAGTCGAAGAGCAGTACTTC
-,TRBV13,TRBD1,TRBJ2-5,CASSLGWRQGRETQYF,TGTGCCAGCAGCTTAGGTTGGAGACAGGGGAGGGAGACCCAGTACTTC
-,TRBV7-2,TRBD1,TRBJ1-1,CASSSSAGTGVAEAFF,TGTGCCAGCAGCTCAAGCGCCGGGACAGGGGTTGCTGAAGCTTTCTTT
-,TRBV5-5,-,TRBJ2-2,CASSFLQGIGSGELFF,TGTGCCAGCAGCTTCCTACAGGGAATCGGGTCCGGGGAGCTGTTTTTT
-,TRBV6-6,-,TRBJ2-7,CASSFGDSYEQYF,TGTGCCAGCAGTTTCGGTGACTCCTACGAGCAGTACTTC
-,TRBV28,-,TRBJ2-7,CASSPMRRGDEQYF,TGTGCCAGCAGTCCCATGAGGAGGGGCGACGAGCAGTACTTC